This T cell receptor (beta chain) stems from a study of blood T cell repertoires in COVID-19. Study context: Nucleic acid was either cDNA or gDNA, and it came from T cells, B-cell-depleted T cells, or PBMCs.

Original methodology: Reference gene primers were amplified, and this amplification served to estimate nucleated cell counts. Assay used: immunoSEQ multiplex PCR; TCRdb lists only in-frame clones, some missing. The V and J calls and clone size come from that table; D and trimming were worked out from the DNA. The data contain some 150,000 clones, 65% to 85% of them singletons. The junction had 12 bases not matched to a gene; V was cut back by 6 bases and J by 13 bases. The CDR3 runs 14 residues. CDR1 MNHEY and CDR2 SVGAGI come from the germline V gene. The specimen was peripheral blood. The origin of this receptor is a man in his 60s with active or convalescent COVID-19. The rearrangement uses TRBV6-5 and TRBJ1-6, with 7 bases aligning to TRBD1. CDR3 in DNA: TGTGCCAGCAGCCTGGGACAGCAAATTCACCCCCTCCACTTT. It yields the protein CASSLGQQIHPLHF.